This T cell receptor (beta chain) is from a study of preoperative IRX-2 immunotherapy in early breast cancer. This clone was seen just once. The assay was immunoSEQ multiplex PCR, and TCRdb's table has in-frame clones only and misses some. The table records some 3,100 clones, roughly 75% of them present only once. Germline assignment: CDR1 SGHRS and CDR2 YFSETQ. V was shortened by 3 bases and J by 5 bases, with 26 bases between the two germline ends. CDR3 size: 18 residues. Indicated treatment: preoperative locoregional IRX-2 cytokine immunotherapy. Samples came from a phase Ib trial of preoperative locoregional IRX-2 cytokine immunotherapy.

This sequence originates from a human donor with breast cancer. The material sequenced was tumor tissue, taken after IRX-2 immunotherapy. The rearrangement uses TRBV5-1 and TRBJ2-5; tentative D call: TRBD1 (6 bases). The CDR3 loop is CASSSQTQTGMVTETQYF. The CDR3 bases are TGCGCCAGCAGCTCTCAAACCCAAACAGGGATGGTTACGGAGACCCAGTACTTC.